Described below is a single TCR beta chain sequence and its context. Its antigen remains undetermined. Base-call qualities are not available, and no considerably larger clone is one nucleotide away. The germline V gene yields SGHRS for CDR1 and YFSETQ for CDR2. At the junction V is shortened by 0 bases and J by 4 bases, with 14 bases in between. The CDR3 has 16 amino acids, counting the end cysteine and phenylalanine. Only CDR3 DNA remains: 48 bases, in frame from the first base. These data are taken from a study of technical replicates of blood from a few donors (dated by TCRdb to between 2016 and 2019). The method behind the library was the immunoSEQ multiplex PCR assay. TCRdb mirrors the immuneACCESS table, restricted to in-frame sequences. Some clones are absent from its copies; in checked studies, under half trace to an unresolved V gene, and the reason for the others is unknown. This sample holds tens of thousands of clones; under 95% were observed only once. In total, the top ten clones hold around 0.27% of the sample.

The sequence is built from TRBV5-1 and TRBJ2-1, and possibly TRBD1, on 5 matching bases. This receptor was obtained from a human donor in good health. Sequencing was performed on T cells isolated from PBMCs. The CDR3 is CASSLAGQGLYNEQFF. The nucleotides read TGCGCCAGCAGCTTGGCCGGGCAGGGCTTATACAATGAGCAGTTCTTC.